Below are 19 T cell receptor beta chains sequenced from a single sample in a study of glioma-infiltrating T cells. Using RNA template, CDR3s of TCR alpha and beta were amplified with iRepertoire arm-PCR. TCRdb independently ran MiXCR on the multiplex PCR reads; one entry per CDR3 protein. Here the sample spans roughly 100,000 distinct CDR3 sequences, approximately 28% being singletons. Sequenced sample: glioma tissue, nonneoplastic brain tissue, or PBMCs (not recorded which). These receptors originate from a human donor with low-grade glioma or glioblastoma, undergoing nonglioma brain surgery, or in good health (not recorded which).

This clonotype was seen only a few times. The V and J genes are TRBV7-2 and TRBJ2-5; 7 bases are a match to TRBD2. From germline, CDR1 is SGHTA and CDR2 FQGNSA. There are 15 residues in the CDR3. J was trimmed by 4 bases and V by 7 bases; bases with no gene match: 12. In DNA form, the CDR3 reads TGTGCCAGCAACGAGCGGGGCGACCTTCGAGAGACCCAGTACTTC. It encodes CASNERGDLRETQYF.

This clonotype was seen more than once but under ten times. The genes are TRBV19 and TRBJ1-1; D call uncertain. Deletions cut 5 bases from V and 5 bases from J, with 12 bases between. This CDR3 region has 13 residues. Germline lookup yields CDR1 LNHDA and CDR2 SQIVND (reference sequence). This CDR3 reads CASSPDARTEAFF. CDR3 sequence (DNA): TGTGCCAGTAGTCCCGATGCGCGGACTGAAGCTTTCTTT.

The chain is built from TRBV28 and TRBJ2-1, with 13 bases aligning to TRBD2. With V trimmed by 3 bases and J by 7 bases, 6 bases remained unmatched. CDR1 and CDR2 (germline): MDHEN, SYDVKM. The CDR3 consists of 16 residues. CDR3 residues: CASSFTSGGAGNEQFF. The CDR3 DNA follows: TGTGCCAGCAGTTTTACTAGCGGGGGGGCGGGAAATGAGCAGTTCTTC.

This clonotype came up a few times. The chain links TRBV7-2 to TRBJ1-5; 8 nucleotides align to TRBD1. Germline CDR1 reads SGHTA; CDR2 reads FQGNSA. The CDR3 spans 15 residues. V shed 4 bases and J 5 bases; nucleotides not matched to a gene: 7. This CDR3 is CASSSETGADQPQHF. The CDR3 nucleotides are TGTGCCAGCAGCTCCGAGACAGGGGCTGATCAGCCCCAGCATTTT.

As to this clonotype: One junction end does not reproduce the germline sequence, and a read error may be involved. This chain uses TRBV4-1 with TRBJ1-1, with 8 bases matching TRBD1. In germline, CDR1 is MGHRA, CDR2 YSYEKL. This CDR3 spans 15 amino acids. The CDR3: CASSQARTGNTEALF. The CDR3 DNA reads as TGCGCCAGCAGCCAAGCTCGGACAGGGAACACTGAAGCTCTCTTT.

This clonotype was observed at least ten times. Germline and junction disagree at one end, which may indicate a read error. CDR3 sequence (DNA): TGCGCCAACAGCCAAGATTGGAGGGTGAACACTGAAGCTTTCTTT. Encoded protein: CANSQDWRVNTEAFF. V and J are TRBV4-3 and TRBJ1-1; D remains unclear. Looked up from germline, CDR1 is LGHNA and CDR2 is YSLEER. This CDR3 is built from 15 residues.

This clonotype has a handful of counts. This sequence joins TRBV19 and TRBJ2-5; a possible D gene is TRBD2 (6 bases). The CDR3 extends over 18 amino acids. The V gene lost 6 bases and the J gene lost 1 base, with 24 bases spanning the gap. The V gene's germline CDR1 is LNHDA and CDR2 SQIVND (reference sequence). CDR3 protein: CASSPMFSGGWAQETQYF. The DNA for the CDR3 is TGTGCCAGTAGCCCGATGTTTAGCGGTGGATGGGCCCAAGAGACCCAGTACTTC.

There are many counts of this clonotype. The chain links TRBV20-1 to TRBJ2-7; maybe TRBD2 (5 bases). This CDR3 is 10 amino acids long. V lost 7 bases, J lost 7 bases, and 11 bases lay in between. Germline V CDR1 and CDR2: DFQATT, SNEGSKA (reference sequence). The CDR3 DNA reads TGCAGTGTCTTGGGAGTAGAGCAGTACTTC. Residues: CSVLGVEQYF.

The chain employs TRBV12-3 or TRBV12-4 and TRBJ1-1; possibly TRBD1 for D (5 bases). This CDR3 comprises 12 residues. Trimming removed 9 bases at V and 0 bases at J, with 8 bases between. This chain's CDR3 is CARSDMNTEAFF. Here the CDR3 DNA reads TGTGCCAGATCGGACATGAACACTGAAGCTTTCTTT.

This clonotype was recorded at least ten times. The chain combines TRBV4-2 with TRBJ1-1; D gene uncertain. CDR1 is LGHNA, CDR2 YNFKEQ, per germline. V shed 0 bases and J shed 1 base, with 9 bases lying between them. The CDR3 loop spans 15 amino acids. Here the CDR3 reads CASSQEKKGNTEAFF. CDR3 bases: TGTGCCAGCAGCCAAGAGAAGAAGGGGAACACTGAAGCTTTCTTT.

This clonotype was seen ten or more times. The genes are TRBV20-1 and TRBJ2-1; 10 bases agree with TRBD1. Looked up from germline, CDR1 is DFQATT and CDR2 is SNEGSKA (reference sequence). This CDR3 spans 14 amino acids. The trim removed 7 bases at V and 3 bases at J, leaving 6 bases unmatched. CDR3 in amino acids: CSVPGTGDYNEQFF. In DNA form, the CDR3 reads TGCAGTGTACCCGGGACAGGGGACTACAATGAGCAGTTCTTC.

The chain couples TRBV4-3 to TRBJ2-7; D remains unclear. Germline lookup yields CDR1 LGHNA and CDR2 YSLEER. The V end was cut by 6 bases, the J end by 5 bases, with 14 bases between. CDR3 length: 13 amino acids. The CDR3 loop is CASRPTVGNEQYF. The CDR3 DNA is TGCGCCAGCAGACCTACCGTGGGAAACGAGCAGTACTTC.

This clonotype has a handful of counts. At one end the junction does not follow the germline gene, possibly because of a read error. J is TRBJ1-1 and V is TRBV2, with D possibly TRBD1 on 5 matching bases. Per the germline V gene, CDR1 is SNHLY and CDR2 is FYNNEI. The CDR3 runs to 13 residues. CDR3 DNA sequence: TGTGCCAGAAGTGGACAAGCGAACACTGAAGCTTTCTTT. This encodes CARSGQANTEAFF.

Regarding this clonotype: A much larger clone sits a single nucleotide away, making a read error possible. J is TRBJ2-7 and V is TRBV20-1; perhaps TRBD2 as D (6 bases). V was pared by 1 base and J by 3 bases, with 19 bases between. Germline CDR1 and CDR2: DFQATT and SNEGSKA (reference sequence). The CDR3 is 16 amino acids. Here the CDR3 DNA reads TGCAGTGCTAGAGGAGTGGCAGGGACTCTTCGCTACGAGCAGTACTTC. As protein: CSARGVAGTLRYEQYF.

This clonotype has ten or more counts. The rearrangement links TRBV27 to TRBJ2-7; 7 positions match TRBD2. The CDR3 totals 15 residues. V was clipped by 6 bases and J by 0 bases; unmatched bases: 8. Germline values: CDR1 MNHEY, CDR2 SMNVEV (reference sequence). The CDR3 bases are TGTGCCAGCAGAAAAACGGGACTAACCTCCTACGAGCAGTACTTC. This encodes CASRKTGLTSYEQYF.

Sample share makes this clonotype medium-sized. The chain combines TRBV7-9 with TRBJ2-7; 7 nucleotides match TRBD1. V shed 8 bases and J 3 bases; nucleotides not matched to a gene: 4. Germline V gene lookup returns CDR1 SEHNR and CDR2 FQNEAQ (reference sequence). CDR3 size: 12 residues. The CDR3 protein is CASDRDGYEQYF. The CDR3 nucleotides read TGTGCCAGCGACAGGGACGGCTACGAGCAGTACTTC.

About this clonotype: A much larger clone sits a single nucleotide away, making a read error possible. This chain links TRBV20-1 with TRBJ2-1; 8 bases agree with TRBD2. The CDR3 loop spans 14 amino acids. Germline CDR1 DFQATT, CDR2 SNEGSKA (reference sequence). The CDR3 DNA reads as TGCAGTGCTGGGACGGGGGGGAATAACAATGAGCAGCTCTTC. The encoded protein is CSAGTGGNNNEQLF.

About this clonotype itself: A read error is possible here, since a much larger clone lies one base away. The rearrangement joins TRBV5-4 to TRBJ2-1, with 12 nucleotides matching TRBD2. From germline, CDR1 is SGHNT and CDR2 YYREEE (reference sequence). The CDR3 is 14 amino acids. Germline trimming cut 7 bases from V and 9 bases from J; bases unmatched to any gene: 8. The CDR3 loop is CASELAGGHCEQFF. In DNA form, the CDR3 reads TGTGCCAGCGAGCTAGCGGGGGGGCACTGTGAGCAGTTCTTC.

This clonotype was observed many times. The V call is TRBV2, the J call TRBJ2-7; D may be TRBD2 (5 bases). The V gene lost 6 bases and the J gene lost 0 bases, with 6 bases spanning the gap. The CDR3 runs to 12 residues. Germline CDR1 SNHLY, CDR2 FYNNEI. The CDR3 region has the DNA TGTGCCAGCAGCGGGGACTCCTACGAGCAGTACTTC. Translating it yields CASSGDSYEQYF. The full variable domain, its missing parts supplied by reference TRBV2 and TRBJ2-7, is EPEVTQTPSHQVTQMGQEVILRCVPISNHLYFYWYRQILGQKVEFLVSFYNNEISEKSEIFDDQFSVERPDGSNFTLKIRSTKLEDSAMYFCASSGDSYEQYFGPGTRLTVT.